Each of the 24 T cell receptor beta chains below was sequenced from the same sample in a study of shared clonotypes between healthy human individuals. Using immunoSEQ multiplex PCR, the repertoire was profiled, and TCRdb retains in-frame clones only, with some absent. Of millions of clones in the sample, about 95% were seen once. Sequencing was done on a sample of naive CD4+ T cells sorted from blood. The subset was: CD45RA+ positively selected. Source of these receptors: a man aged 18 to 30 in good health.

The chain uses TRBV7-2 and TRBJ2-7, with D perhaps being TRBD1 or TRBD2 (6 bases each). Germline values: CDR1 SGHTA, CDR2 FQGNSA. With 1 base removed from V and 3 bases from J, the gap between germline ends came to 16 bases. This CDR3 has 16 amino acids. The CDR3 DNA is TGTGCCAGCAGCTTAGAGGGGGTGCGGGAAAACTACGAGCAGTACTTC. Translation: CASSLEGVRENYEQYF.

The chain recombines TRBV7-9 with TRBJ1-1, with TRBD1 as a possible D gene (5 bases). CDR1 is SEHNR and CDR2 is FQNEAQ in the germline V gene (reference sequence). The CDR3 totals 13 residues. Trimming removed 3 bases from V and 7 bases from J, with 12 bases in between. The CDR3 nucleotides are TGTGCCAGCAGCTTGAGCCGGGACGGTGAAGCTTTCTTT. Its protein product is CASSLSRDGEAFF. The entire variable domain, with the rest obtained from reference TRBV7-9 and TRBJ1-1, is as follows: DTGVSQNPRHKITKRGQNVTFRCDPISEHNRLYWYRQTLGQGPEFLTYFQNEAQLEKSRLLSDRFSAERPKGSFSTLEIQRTEQGDSAMYLCASSLSRDGEAFFGQGTRLTVV.

The V and J genes are TRBV6-5 and TRBJ1-6; D is uncertain. The CDR3 has 11 amino acids. Germline CDR1 reads MNHEY; CDR2 reads SVGAGI. Trimming stripped 0 bases from V and 14 bases from J, with 5 bases between. CDR3 DNA: TGTGCCAGCAGTTACTCGAAGTCCCTCCACTTT. Protein sequence: CASSYSKSLHF.

The genes are TRBV30 and TRBJ1-3; D gene uncertain. Germline CDR1 and CDR2: GTSNPN and SVGIG (reference sequence). This CDR3 spans 12 amino acids. V lost 0 bases and J lost 4, with 4 bases in between. The CDR3 bases are TGTGCCTGGAGTGTTGACGGAAACACCATATATTTT. Protein product: CAWSVDGNTIYF.

The rearrangement links TRBV9 to TRBJ1-6; 9 bases line up with TRBD1. Germline trimming cut 2 bases from V and 8 bases from J; bases unmatched to any gene: 8. Germline V gene lookup returns CDR1 SGDLS and CDR2 YYNGEE. This CDR3 has 16 residues. The CDR3 reads CASSVGQGIKDSPLHF. The CDR3, as DNA: TGTGCCAGCAGCGTTGGACAGGGGATTAAGGATTCACCCCTCCACTTT.

The J gene is TRBJ2-1, the V gene TRBV5-1; either TRBD1 or TRBD2 may supply D (6 bases each). The CDR3 totals 18 residues. The germline V gene encodes CDR1 SGHRS and CDR2 YFSETQ. The V end lost 0 bases, the J end lost 9 bases, and 25 bases lay between the germline ends. This CDR3 is CASSLDGGRGTRSSEQFF. For the CDR3, the DNA is TGCGCCAGCAGCTTGGATGGGGGGCGAGGCACCCGGTCTAGTGAGCAGTTCTTC.

The rearrangement links TRBV30 to TRBJ1-1; no clear D. CDR3 length: 15 amino acids. Trimming removed 2 bases at V and 0 bases at J, with 13 bases between. The V gene's germline CDR1 is GTSNPN and CDR2 SVGIG (reference sequence). The CDR3 nucleotides read TGTGCCTGGAGTTCCCGCCTGAACATGAACACTGAAGCTTTCTTT. The encoded protein is CAWSSRLNMNTEAFF.

This clone was observed a single time. V gene TRBV12-2 combines with J gene TRBJ2-7; the table's TRBD1 call for D was not verified on the DNA. TRBV12-2 is an annotated pseudogene. CDR3 size: 15 residues. CDR3 in DNA: TGTGCAAGTCGCTTAGGTACAAAGGGGGCCTACGAGCAGTACTTC. The encoded protein is CASRLGTKGAYEQYF.

V gene TRBV9 combines with J gene TRBJ1-1, with D perhaps matching TRBD1 (5 bases). CDR3 length: 15 amino acids. V was trimmed by 0 bases and J by 1 base, leaving 10 bases between them. From germline, CDR1 is SGDLS and CDR2 YYNGEE. The DNA of the CDR3 is TGTGCCAGCAGCGTAGCTCCCACAGGGAACACTGAAGCTTTCTTT. Its translation: CASSVAPTGNTEAFF.

The V and J genes are TRBV11-2 and TRBJ1-5; no definite D call. Germline V CDR1 and CDR2: SGHAT, FQNNGV. V dropped 3 bases and J dropped 7 bases, with 10 bases sitting between them. This CDR3 is built from 13 residues. CDR3: CASSFGEGQPQHF. The CDR3, as DNA: TGTGCCAGCAGCTTCGGGGAGGGCCAGCCCCAGCATTTT. Drawing the rest from reference TRBV11-2 and TRBJ1-5, the complete variable domain is EAGVAQSPRYKIIEKRQSVAFWCNPISGHATLYWYQQILGQGPKLLIQFQNNGVVDDSQLPKDRFSAERLKGVDSTLKIQPAKLEDSAVYLCASSFGEGQPQHFGDGTRLSIL.

The V and J genes are TRBV18 and TRBJ2-2; perhaps TRBD1 as D (6 bases). CDR3 length: 15 amino acids. Trimming left V 0 bases short and J 10 bases short, with 15 bases between. Germline assignment: CDR1 KGHSH and CDR2 LQKENI. As DNA, the CDR3 is TGTGCCAGCTCACCACCTGGGACAAACTCTCAGGAGCTGTTTTTT. This sequence encodes CASSPPGTNSQELFF.

A word on this clone: Different DNA sequences within this sample yield the same CDR3. The rearrangement joins TRBV5-4 to TRBJ1-2; D is possibly TRBD1 (5 bases). The CDR3 is 13 residues long. V dropped 4 bases and J dropped 1 base, with 8 bases sitting between them. Per the germline V gene, CDR1 is SGHNT and CDR2 is YYREEE (reference sequence). DNA for the CDR3: TGTGCCAGCAGCCCAGACAGTAACTATGGCTACACCTTC. Protein: CASSPDSNYGYTF.

The rearrangement uses TRBV7-2 and TRBJ2-3, with TRBD2 matching over 9 bases. The V segment lost 5 bases and the J segment 0 bases; nucleotides outside the gene matches: 3. The CDR3 totals 15 residues. Germline lookup yields CDR1 SGHTA and CDR2 FQGNSA. The DNA for the CDR3 is TGTGCCAGCAGCGGACTAGCGACTAGCACAGATACGCAGTATTTT. The encoded protein is CASSGLATSTDTQYF.

This chain links TRBV7-8 with TRBJ1-3; D is unresolved. The V and J ends lost 3 bases and 4 bases respectively, with 10 bases between them. Germline V gene data show CDR1 as SGHVS and CDR2 as FQNEAQ. The CDR3 loop spans 14 amino acids. DNA of the CDR3: TGTGCCAGCAGCTTTACCAAAGCGGGAAACACCATATATTTT. Translated: CASSFTKAGNTIYF.

The gene calls are TRBV9 and TRBJ2-7, with 11 bases that match TRBD2. Unmatched junction bases numbered 4, after V lost 2 bases and J lost 3 bases. The CDR3 spans 15 residues. Germline V lookup: CDR1 SGDLS, CDR2 YYNGEE. CDR3 region: CASSVTSGAFYEQYF. The CDR3 coding sequence is TGTGCCAGCAGCGTGACTAGCGGGGCTTTCTACGAGCAGTACTTC.

J is TRBJ2-7 and V is TRBV30; the match to TRBD2 covers 7 bases. Trimming cost V 4 bases and J 2 bases; bases outside gene matches: 5. The CDR3 length is 13 residues. Germline V gene sequence: CDR1 GTSNPN, CDR2 SVGIG (reference sequence). CDR3 in amino acids: CAWTGRVTYEQYF. CDR3 nucleotide sequence: TGTGCCTGGACGGGGAGGGTGACCTACGAGCAGTACTTC. Full variable domain (remainder filled in from reference TRBV30 and TRBJ2-7): SQTIHQWPATLVQPVGSPLSLECTVEGTSNPNLYWYRQAAGRGLQLLFYSVGIGQISSEVPQNLSASRPQDRQFILSSKKLLLSDSGFYLCAWTGRVTYEQYFGPGTRLTVT.

The chain recombines TRBV5-1 with TRBJ2-1; 10 bases align to TRBD2. V shed 7 bases and J 5 bases; nucleotides not matched to a gene: 6. The CDR3 covers 14 residues. The germline gives CDR1 SGHRS, CDR2 YFSETQ. The CDR3 region has the DNA TGCGCCAGCGTCCCGACTAGCGGGCACAATGAGCAGTTCTTC. Protein product: CASVPTSGHNEQFF.

This chain uses TRBV7-3 with TRBJ1-2, with 10 bases aligning to TRBD1. The ends lost 1 base at V and 7 bases at J; junction bases unmatched: 9. The CDR3 is made up of 16 amino acids. Germline lookup yields CDR1 SGHTA and CDR2 FQGTGA. Here the CDR3 DNA reads TGTGCCAGCAGCTTAATCCCCCGGGACAGGGGCTTTGGCTACACCTTC. As protein: CASSLIPRDRGFGYTF.

V gene TRBV21-1 combines with J gene TRBJ1-4. TRBV21-1 is a recognized pseudogene. The CDR3 contains 12 residues. The CDR3 sequence: CASLNEPEKLFF. The CDR3 region has the DNA TGTGCCAGCCTTAACGAGCCTGAAAAACTGTTTTTT.

The chain combines TRBV10-3 with TRBJ2-1, with TRBD2 identical over 11 bases. V shed 2 bases, J shed 6 bases, and the junction held 6 bases outside the gene matches. The germline CDR1 and CDR2 sequences are ENHRY and SYGVKD. This CDR3 contains 16 residues. The DNA for the CDR3 is TGTGCCATCAGTGAGGGGACTAGCGGCATGTTCAATGAGCAGTTCTTC. Its protein is CAISEGTSGMFNEQFF.

V is TRBV28 and J is TRBJ2-5; the match to TRBD2 covers 12 bases. J gave up 7 bases and V 7 bases, and 16 bases lay outside the gene matches. The CDR3 loop spans 17 amino acids. Germline V gives CDR1 MDHEN, CDR2 SYDVKM. The CDR3 sequence: CASTPWGRTSGDGTQYF. The DNA of the CDR3 is TGTGCCAGCACCCCCTGGGGGAGGACTAGCGGGGACGGGACCCAGTACTTC.

This chain connects TRBV9 to TRBJ1-1; no definite D call. The CDR3 contains 14 residues. In germline, CDR1 is SGDLS, CDR2 YYNGEE. V gave up 0 bases and J gave up 0 bases, with 6 bases separating them. The CDR3 here is CASSVGHVNTEAFF. The CDR3 nucleotides read TGTGCCAGCAGCGTAGGACATGTGAACACTGAAGCTTTCTTT.

The chain uses TRBV7-2 and TRBJ2-3, with D possibly TRBD1 on 6 matching bases. Per the germline V gene, CDR1 is SGHTA and CDR2 is FQGNSA. The V end was cut by 1 base, the J end by 5 bases, with 7 bases between. This CDR3 contains 13 residues. CDR3 DNA sequence: TGTGCCAGCAGCTTAGACAGGGTAGATACGCAGTATTTT. As protein: CASSLDRVDTQYF.

The J gene is TRBJ2-3, the V gene TRBV10-3; weak D call: TRBD2 (5 bases). Trimming left V 8 bases short and J 0 bases short, with 15 bases between. The germline V gene encodes CDR1 ENHRY and CDR2 SYGVKD. This CDR3 comprises 15 residues. The CDR3 reads CAISPGKASTDTQYF. CDR3 nucleotides: TGTGCCATCTCCCCCGGGAAAGCTAGCACAGATACGCAGTATTTT.